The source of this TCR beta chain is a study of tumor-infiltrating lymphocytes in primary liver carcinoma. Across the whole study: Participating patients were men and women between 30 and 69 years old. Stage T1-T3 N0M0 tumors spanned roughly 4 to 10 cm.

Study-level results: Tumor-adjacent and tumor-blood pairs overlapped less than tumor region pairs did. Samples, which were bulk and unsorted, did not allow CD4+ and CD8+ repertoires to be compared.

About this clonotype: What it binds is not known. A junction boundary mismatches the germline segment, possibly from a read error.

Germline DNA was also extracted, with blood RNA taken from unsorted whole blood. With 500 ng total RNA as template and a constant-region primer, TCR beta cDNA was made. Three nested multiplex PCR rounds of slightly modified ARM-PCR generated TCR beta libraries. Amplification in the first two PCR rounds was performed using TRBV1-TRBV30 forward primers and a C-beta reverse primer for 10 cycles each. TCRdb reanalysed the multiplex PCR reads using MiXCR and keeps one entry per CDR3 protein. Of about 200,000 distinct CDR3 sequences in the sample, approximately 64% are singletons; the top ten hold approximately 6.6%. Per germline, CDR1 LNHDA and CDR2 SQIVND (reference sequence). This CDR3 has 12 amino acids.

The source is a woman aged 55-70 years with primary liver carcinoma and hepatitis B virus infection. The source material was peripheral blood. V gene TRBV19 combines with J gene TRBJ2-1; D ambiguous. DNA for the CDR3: TGTGCCAATAGTCCCCGGCGGAATGAGCAGTTCTTC. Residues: CANSPRRNEQFF.